The rows below give T cell receptor beta chains drawn from one sample of a study of blood T cell repertoires in COVID-19. Using immunoSEQ multiplex PCR, the repertoire was profiled, and TCRdb retains in-frame clones only, with some absent. The data show around 230,000 clones, with more than 75% seen just once and 11% held by the top ten. Source material: peripheral blood. These receptors came from a man aged 50 to 59 with COVID-19, enrolled during active disease. Each CDR3 is given with its conserved first and last residue. Fields, in order: J gene, V gene, clone size, D gene, CDR3 protein, CDR3 DNA. A D gene is named only where the DNA matches it firmly. The size entry is marked missing in some rows and otherwise reads once, few, many or a size class.

J: TRBJ2-2; V: TRBV4-3; size: .; D: TRBD2; CDR3: CASSQEWLAGPTGELFF; DNA: TGCGCCAGCAGCCAAGAGTGGCTAGCGGGGCCAACCGGGGAGCTGTTTTTT
J: TRBJ2-1; V: TRBV3-1/TRBV3-2; size: .; D: .; CDR3: CASSQDSGWDYNEQFF; DNA: TGTGCCAGCAGCCAAGACTCAGGGTGGGACTACAATGAGCAGTTCTTC
J: TRBJ2-3; V: TRBV7-3; size: .; D: TRBD2; CDR3: CASSLIAGVPDTQYF; DNA: TGTGCCAGCAGCTTAATAGCGGGAGTTCCAGATACGCAGTATTTT
J: TRBJ2-5; V: TRBV5-5; size: .; D: .; CDR3: CASRGGPTGETQYF; DNA: TGTGCCAGCAGAGGGGGACCCACCGGGGAGACCCAGTACTTC
J: TRBJ2-7; V: TRBV15; size: .; D: .; CDR3: CATSDEQGGFYEQYF; DNA: TGTGCCACCAGCGACGAGCAGGGAGGTTTCTACGAGCAGTACTTC
J: TRBJ1-5; V: TRBV29-1; size: .; D: .; CDR3: CSAQAGINQPQHF; DNA: TGCAGCGCCCAAGCAGGGATTAATCAGCCCCAGCATTTT
J: TRBJ2-1; V: TRBV5-4; size: .; D: TRBD2; CDR3: CASSLWEGPSYNEQFF; DNA: TGTGCCAGCAGCTTGTGGGAGGGCCCCTCCTACAATGAGCAGTTCTTC
J: TRBJ2-1; V: TRBV5-1; size: .; D: .; CDR3: CASSLTQPDEQFF; DNA: TGCGCCAGCAGCTTGACCCAACCGGATGAGCAGTTCTTC
J: TRBJ2-2; V: TRBV6-5; size: once; D: TRBD1; CDR3: CASSYDRGDTGELFF; DNA: TGTGCCAGCAGTTACGACAGGGGGGACACCGGGGAGCTGTTTTTT
J: TRBJ1-1; V: TRBV7-2; size: .; D: .; CDR3: CASRTRRENTEAFF; DNA: TGTGCCAGCAGAACCCGACGGGAAAACACTGAAGCTTTCTTT
J: TRBJ2-1; V: TRBV18; size: .; D: .; CDR3: CASSPPHDPAVEQFF; DNA: TGTGCCAGCTCACCGCCACACGATCCTGCAGTTGAGCAGTTCTTC
J: TRBJ1-4; V: TRBV6-4; size: .; D: .; CDR3: CAPSGRAHPSTNEKLFF; DNA: TGTGCACCCTCGGGCAGGGCCCATCCCTCCACTAATGAAAAACTGTTTTTT
J: TRBJ2-1; V: TRBV7-7; size: .; D: TRBD1; CDR3: CASSPIGTELNEQFF; DNA: TGTGCCAGCAGCCCGATTGGGACAGAACTAAATGAGCAGTTCTTC
J: TRBJ2-1; V: TRBV19; size: .; D: .; CDR3: CASRESRSYNEQFF; DNA: TGTGCCAGTAGGGAGAGCCGCTCCTACAATGAGCAGTTCTTC
J: TRBJ1-2; V: TRBV6-2/TRBV6-3; size: few; D: .; CDR3: CASSYGGHPYGYTF; DNA: TGTGCCAGCAGTTACGGTGGACATCCCTATGGCTACACCTTC
J: TRBJ2-1; V: TRBV3-1/TRBV3-2; size: .; D: TRBD1; CDR3: CASSSGQGDDNEQFF; DNA: TGTGCCAGCAGCTCGGGACAGGGCGATGACAATGAGCAGTTCTTC